These 20 T cell receptor beta chains were all obtained from the same sample, sequenced in a study of blood T cell repertoires in COVID-19. The protocol was immunoSEQ multiplex PCR, while the TCRdb copy is restricted to in-frame clones and leaves out a portion. Found here are 140,000 to 150,000 clones, roughly four fifths of them singletons; the top ten hold approximately 3%. What was sequenced was PBMCs or T cells enriched from blood (not recorded which). The origin of the receptors is a woman aged 50 to 60 with acute COVID-19.

CDR3 in amino acids: CASSALREGRYNEQFF. The CDR3 DNA reads as TGTGCCAGCAGCGCATTGCGGGAGGGCCGCTACAATGAGCAGTTCTTC. V and J are TRBV9 and TRBJ2-1, with TRBD2 matching 9 bases. In germline, CDR1 is SGDLS, CDR2 YYNGEE. The V gene end was trimmed by 3 bases and the J gene end by 3 bases; junction bases not matched to a gene: 7. This CDR3 is built from 16 residues.

The gene calls are TRBV5-1 and TRBJ2-2, with TRBD2 matching over 9 bases. The germline V gene encodes CDR1 SGHRS and CDR2 YFSETQ. V lost 7 bases and J lost 7; bases outside the gene matches: 11. The CDR3 totals 15 residues. The CDR3 DNA follows: TGCGCCAGCTGGGCTAGCGGGAATCCGGTCGGGGAGCTGTTTTTT. Encoded protein: CASWASGNPVGELFF.

V and J are TRBV7-2 and TRBJ2-2; D perhaps matches TRBD2 (5 bases). Germline V CDR1 and CDR2: SGHTA, FQGNSA. CDR3 length: 14 residues. V was clipped by 8 bases and J by 1 base, with 11 bases between them. The CDR3 is CASLRTWNTGELFF. The CDR3 coding sequence is TGTGCCAGCTTACGGACTTGGAACACCGGGGAGCTGTTTTTT.

V is TRBV27 and J is TRBJ1-1; TRBD1 is a possible D gene (5 bases). The CDR3 is 14 residues long. V lost 1 base and J 3 bases, leaving 9 bases between the germline ends. CDR1 MNHEY and CDR2 SMNVEV come from the germline V gene (reference sequence). The DNA for the CDR3 is TGTGCCAGCAGTTTATTCTCCAGGGACACTGAAGCTTTCTTT. Protein product: CASSLFSRDTEAFF.

The chain combines TRBV19 with TRBJ1-2; 8 nucleotides align to TRBD1. Looked up from germline, CDR1 is LNHDA and CDR2 is SQIVND (reference sequence). V dropped 3 bases and J dropped 0; count of bases not matched to a gene: 9. The CDR3 loop spans 17 amino acids. This CDR3 is CASSISRRQGPNYGYTF. CDR3 in DNA: TGTGCCAGTAGTATTTCTCGACGACAGGGGCCTAACTATGGCTACACCTTC.

There are a few counts of this clone. The chain links TRBV10-3 to TRBJ1-6; TRBD1 matches 8 bases. The CDR3 has 12 amino acids. With V trimmed by 9 bases and J by 10 bases, 5 bases remained unmatched. Germline loops: CDR1 ENHRY, CDR2 SYGVKD. DNA for the CDR3: TGTGCCATGGGGCAGGGGGCCTCACCCCTCCACTTT. Encoded protein: CAMGQGASPLHF.

This rearrangement joins TRBV19 to TRBJ2-5, with D possibly TRBD2 on 7 matching bases. Trimming stripped 4 bases from V and 4 bases from J, with 13 bases between. The CDR3 is 14 amino acids. Germline values: CDR1 LNHDA, CDR2 SQIVND (reference sequence). In DNA, the CDR3 is TGTGCCAGTAGTAGAGGGGGGGCCCGAGAGACCCAGTACTTC. This sequence encodes CASSRGGARETQYF.

The chain joins TRBV3-1 (or the pseudogene TRBV3-2) to TRBJ2-1, with TRBD2 identical over 7 bases. Germline V gene lookup returns CDR1 LGHDT and CDR2 YNNKEL (reference sequence). The V and J ends lost 1 base and 1 base, in that order; junction bases with no gene match: 4. The CDR3 consists of 16 residues. In nucleotides, the CDR3 is TGTGCCAGCAGCCAAGGGGTTAGCGGGTCCTACAATGAGCAGTTCTTC. Translating it yields CASSQGVSGSYNEQFF.

This clone was detected once. This chain links TRBV24-1 with TRBJ2-5; perhaps TRBD2 as D (5 bases). The CDR3 is 16 residues long. Germline V CDR1 and CDR2: KGHDR, SFDVKD. V was cut by 0 bases and J by 4 bases, with 14 bases left in between. This chain's CDR3 is CATSDLTQRAGETQYF. CDR3 DNA sequence: TGTGCCACCAGTGATTTGACCCAAAGGGCGGGAGAGACCCAGTACTTC.

The chain combines TRBV7-3 with TRBJ1-1, with 7 nucleotides matching TRBD1. Germline CDR1 SGHTA, CDR2 FQGTGA. V lost 6 bases to trimming and J lost 0 bases; unmatched junction nucleotides: 7. This CDR3 has 15 residues. The CDR3 DNA reads as TGTGCCAGCAGATCCTCCGGGACAGTGAACACTGAAGCTTTCTTT. It yields the protein CASRSSGTVNTEAFF.

The rearrangement joins TRBV9 to TRBJ2-7; TRBD2 agrees at 13 bases. This CDR3 comprises 15 residues. CDR1 SGDLS and CDR2 YYNGEE come from the germline V gene. The V gene end was trimmed by 2 bases and the J gene end by 2 bases; junction bases not matched to a gene: 1. The CDR3 loop reads CASSVGLAGAYEQYF. For the CDR3, the DNA is TGTGCCAGCAGCGTCGGACTAGCGGGGGCCTACGAGCAGTACTTC.

The V and J genes are TRBV6-1 and TRBJ2-7, with D possibly matching TRBD2 (6 bases). This CDR3 is 15 amino acids long. V was pared by 1 base and J by 7 bases, with 17 bases between. Germline V gene data show CDR1 as MNHNS and CDR2 as SASEGT. The CDR3 spells CASSEVGGLWGEQYF. The CDR3 nucleotides are TGTGCCAGCAGTGAAGTCGGGGGTCTTTGGGGAGAGCAGTACTTC.

The V gene is TRBV19, the J gene TRBJ2-7; 8 bases agree with TRBD1. This CDR3 comprises 17 residues. V shed 1 base, J shed 3 bases, and the junction held 11 bases outside the gene matches. Germline CDR1 reads LNHDA; CDR2 reads SQIVND (reference sequence). The CDR3 here is CASSIAAGGAGGYEQYF. CDR3 sequence (DNA): TGTGCCAGTAGTATAGCGGCAGGGGGCGCAGGAGGCTACGAGCAGTACTTC.

V usage is TRBV6-5 and J usage is TRBJ1-1; 7 positions match TRBD1. V shed 5 bases and J 4 bases; nucleotides not matched to a gene: 10. The CDR3 totals 15 residues. The germline V gene encodes CDR1 MNHEY and CDR2 SVGAGI. The CDR3 DNA is TGTGCCAGCAGTCTACACAGGGGAGCGGGCACTGAAGCTTTCTTT. This encodes CASSLHRGAGTEAFF.

The V call is TRBV28, the J call TRBJ2-7; TRBD1 matches 11 bases. The CDR3 spans 15 residues. Germline lookup yields CDR1 MDHEN and CDR2 SYDVKM. After removal of 6 bases from V and 4 bases from J, the junction contained 8 bases not matched to a gene. CDR3 coding DNA: TGTGCCAGCAGCCTCGCGGGGACAGGGGGTTACGAGCAGTACTTC. Protein product: CASSLAGTGGYEQYF.

The chain joins TRBV19 to TRBJ1-3, with D maybe TRBD1 (6 bases). Germline assignment: CDR1 LNHDA and CDR2 SQIVND (reference sequence). CDR3 length equals 14 residues. Deletions cut 5 bases from V and 0 bases from J, with 8 bases between. CDR3: CASSPDSSGNTIYF. The CDR3 DNA sequence: TGTGCCAGTAGTCCGGACAGCTCTGGAAACACCATATATTTT.

The rearrangement links TRBV5-1 to TRBJ2-1; D is perhaps TRBD1 (6 bases). The CDR3 totals 13 residues. V lost 0 bases and J lost 5, with 6 bases in between. Germline V lookup: CDR1 SGHRS, CDR2 YFSETQ. The CDR3 protein is CASSLGTDNEQFF. The CDR3 bases are TGCGCCAGCAGCTTGGGGACAGACAATGAGCAGTTCTTC.

The table lists this clone with a few counts. This chain joins TRBV28 and TRBJ1-2; no firm D call. The germline gives CDR1 MDHEN, CDR2 SYDVKM. V was shortened by 1 base and J by 5 bases, with 2 bases between the two germline ends. The CDR3 spans 11 residues. The CDR3 DNA is TGTGCCAGCAGTTTATCGTATGGCTACACCTTC. It is translated as CASSLSYGYTF.

This chain uses TRBV19 with TRBJ1-5; 9 bases are a match to TRBD1. Germline V gene data show CDR1 as LNHDA and CDR2 as SQIVND (reference sequence). Germline trimming cut 4 bases from V and 5 bases from J; bases unmatched to any gene: 3. The CDR3 totals 14 residues. DNA of the CDR3: TGTGCCAGTAGTAGGGACAGGGTCTATCAGCCCCAGCATTTT. Protein product: CASSRDRVYQPQHF.

This clone was recorded at least ten times. The gene calls are TRBV5-5 and TRBJ2-7; no clear D. CDR3 length: 13 amino acids. Looked up from germline, CDR1 is SGHKS and CDR2 is YYEKEE (reference sequence). V was trimmed by 2 bases and J by 3 bases, leaving 9 bases between them. The CDR3 region has the DNA TGTGCCAGCAGCTTAACCCTCAGCTACGAGCAGTACTTC. Encoded protein: CASSLTLSYEQYF.